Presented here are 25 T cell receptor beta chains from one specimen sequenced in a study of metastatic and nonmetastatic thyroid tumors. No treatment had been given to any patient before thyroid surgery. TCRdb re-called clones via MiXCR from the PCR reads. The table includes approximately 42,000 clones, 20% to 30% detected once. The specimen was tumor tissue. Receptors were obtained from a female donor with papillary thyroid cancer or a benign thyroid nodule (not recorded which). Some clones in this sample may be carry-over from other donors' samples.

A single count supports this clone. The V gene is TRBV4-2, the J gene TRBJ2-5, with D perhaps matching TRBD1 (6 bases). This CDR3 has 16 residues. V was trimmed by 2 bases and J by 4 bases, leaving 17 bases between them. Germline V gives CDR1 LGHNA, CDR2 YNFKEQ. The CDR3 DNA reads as TGTGCCAGCAGCCAATACTCCGGGACATGGGGAGAGACCCAGTACTTC. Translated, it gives CASSQYSGTWGETQYF.

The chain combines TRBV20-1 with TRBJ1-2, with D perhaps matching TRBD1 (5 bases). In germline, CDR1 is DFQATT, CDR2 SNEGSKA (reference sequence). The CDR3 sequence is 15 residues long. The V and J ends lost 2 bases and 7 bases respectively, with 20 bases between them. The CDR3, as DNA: TGCAGTGCTAGAAGTCCGATGCAGGGAATTAGTGGCTACACCTTC. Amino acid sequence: CSARSPMQGISGYTF.

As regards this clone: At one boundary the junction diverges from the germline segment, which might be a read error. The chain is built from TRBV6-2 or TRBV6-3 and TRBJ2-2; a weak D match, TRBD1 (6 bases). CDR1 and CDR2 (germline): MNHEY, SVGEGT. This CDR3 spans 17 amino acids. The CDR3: CASRAPLGAVNTGELFF. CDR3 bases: TGTGCCAGCAGGGCCCCGTTGGGGGCTGTGAACACCGGTGAGCTGTTTTTT.

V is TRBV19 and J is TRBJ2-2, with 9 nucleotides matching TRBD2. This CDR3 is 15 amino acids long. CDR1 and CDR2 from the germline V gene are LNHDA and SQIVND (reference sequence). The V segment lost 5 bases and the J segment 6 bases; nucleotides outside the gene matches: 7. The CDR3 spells CASSLASGKAGELFF. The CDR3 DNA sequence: TGTGCCAGTAGTTTAGCTAGCGGGAAAGCCGGGGAGCTGTTTTTT.

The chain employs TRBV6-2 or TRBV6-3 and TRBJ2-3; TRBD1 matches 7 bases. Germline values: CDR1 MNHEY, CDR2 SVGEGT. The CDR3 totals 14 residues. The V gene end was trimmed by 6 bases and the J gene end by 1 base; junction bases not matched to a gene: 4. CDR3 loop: CASSRTGGTDTQYF. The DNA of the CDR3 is TGTGCCAGCAGCAGAACAGGGGGCACAGATACGCAGTATTTT.

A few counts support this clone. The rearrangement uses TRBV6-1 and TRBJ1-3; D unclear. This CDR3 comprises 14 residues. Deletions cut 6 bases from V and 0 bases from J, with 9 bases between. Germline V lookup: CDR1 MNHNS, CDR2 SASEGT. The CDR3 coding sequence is TGTGCCAGCAGCCCATTCTCCTCTGGAAACACCATATATTTT. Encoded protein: CASSPFSSGNTIYF.

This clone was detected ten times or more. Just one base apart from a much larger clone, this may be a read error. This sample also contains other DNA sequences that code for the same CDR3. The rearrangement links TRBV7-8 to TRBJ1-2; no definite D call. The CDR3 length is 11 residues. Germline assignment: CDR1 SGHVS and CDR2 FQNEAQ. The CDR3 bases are TGCGCCAGCAGCCCTGTGGGGGGCTACACCTTC. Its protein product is CASSPVGGYTF.

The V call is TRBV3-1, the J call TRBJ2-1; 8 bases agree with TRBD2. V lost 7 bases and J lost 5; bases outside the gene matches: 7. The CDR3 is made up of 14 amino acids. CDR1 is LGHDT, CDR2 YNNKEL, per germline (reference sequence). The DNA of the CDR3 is TGTGCCAGCACTCTGCTAGCGGGCCACAATGAGCAGTTCTTC. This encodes CASTLLAGHNEQFF.

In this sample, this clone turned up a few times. The CDR3 DNA reads as TGCGCCAGCAGCTTGGGGCCCCCAACGAGGAACACTGAAGCTTTCTTT. Protein sequence: CASSLGPPTRNTEAFF. The chain recombines TRBV5-1 with TRBJ1-1; D is unclear. V lost 0 bases and J lost 1, with 13 bases in between. This CDR3 spans 16 amino acids. Germline assignment: CDR1 SGHRS and CDR2 YFSETQ.

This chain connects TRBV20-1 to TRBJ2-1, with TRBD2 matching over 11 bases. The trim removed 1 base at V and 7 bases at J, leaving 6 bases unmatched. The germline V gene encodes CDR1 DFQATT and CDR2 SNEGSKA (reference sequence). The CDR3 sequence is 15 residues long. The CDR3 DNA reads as TGCAGTGCTAGAGGCCCTAGCGGGAGGTCAAATGAGCAGTTCTTC. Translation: CSARGPSGRSNEQFF.

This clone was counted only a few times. CDR3 bases: TGTGCCAGCAGTGATGGGCCGGGGCAGCCCCAGCATTTT. This codes for CASSDGPGQPQHF. The chain recombines TRBV6-1 with TRBJ1-5; D is unclear. Between the trimmed V and J ends, which lost 3 bases and 7 bases, there was a span of 10 bases. Germline values: CDR1 MNHNS, CDR2 SASEGT. This CDR3 region has 13 residues.

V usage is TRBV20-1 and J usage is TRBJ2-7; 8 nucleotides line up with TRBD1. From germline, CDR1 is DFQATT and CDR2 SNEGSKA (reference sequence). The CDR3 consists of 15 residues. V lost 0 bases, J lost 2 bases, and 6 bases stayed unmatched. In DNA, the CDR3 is TGCAGTGCTAGAGATGATGGGGACAGGACCTACGAGCAGTACTTC. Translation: CSARDDGDRTYEQYF.

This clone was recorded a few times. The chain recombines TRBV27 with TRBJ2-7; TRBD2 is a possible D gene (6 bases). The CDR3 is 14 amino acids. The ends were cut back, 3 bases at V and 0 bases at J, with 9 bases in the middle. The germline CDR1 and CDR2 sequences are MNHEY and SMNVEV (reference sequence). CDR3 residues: CASSFGGTSYEQYF. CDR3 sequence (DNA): TGTGCCAGCAGTTTCGGGGGTACCTCCTACGAGCAGTACTTC.

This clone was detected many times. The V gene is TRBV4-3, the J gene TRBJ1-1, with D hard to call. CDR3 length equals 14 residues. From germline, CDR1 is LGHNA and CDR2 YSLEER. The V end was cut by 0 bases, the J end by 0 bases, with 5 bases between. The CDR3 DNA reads TGCGCCAGCAGCCAAGATCCCATGAACACTGAAGCTTTCTTT. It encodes CASSQDPMNTEAFF.

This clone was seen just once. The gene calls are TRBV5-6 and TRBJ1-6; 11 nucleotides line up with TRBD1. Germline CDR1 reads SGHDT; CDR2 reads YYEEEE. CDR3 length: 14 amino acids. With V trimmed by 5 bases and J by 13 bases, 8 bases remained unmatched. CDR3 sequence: CASSWDRGLTPLHF. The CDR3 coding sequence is TGTGCCAGCAGTTGGGACAGGGGGTTAACGCCCCTCCACTTT.

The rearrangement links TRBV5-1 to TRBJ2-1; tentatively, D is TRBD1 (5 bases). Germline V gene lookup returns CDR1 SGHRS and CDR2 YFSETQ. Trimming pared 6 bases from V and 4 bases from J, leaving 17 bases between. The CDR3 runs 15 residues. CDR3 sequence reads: CASTTKGQVYNEQFF. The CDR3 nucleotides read TGCGCCAGCACCACAAAGGGGCAGGTATACAATGAGCAGTTCTTC.

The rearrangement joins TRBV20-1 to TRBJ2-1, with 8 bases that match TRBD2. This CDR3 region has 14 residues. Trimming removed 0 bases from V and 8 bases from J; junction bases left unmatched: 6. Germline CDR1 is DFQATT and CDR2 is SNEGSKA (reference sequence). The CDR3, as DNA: TGCAGTGCTAGAGAACTCGGGAGGGCCGATGAGCAGTTCTTC. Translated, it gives CSARELGRADEQFF.

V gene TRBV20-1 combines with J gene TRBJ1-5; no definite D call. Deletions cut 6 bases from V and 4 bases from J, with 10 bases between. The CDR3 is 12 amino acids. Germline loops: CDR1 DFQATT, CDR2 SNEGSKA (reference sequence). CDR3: CSAREANQPQHF. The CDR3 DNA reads TGCAGTGCGCGTGAAGCAAATCAGCCCCAGCATTTT.

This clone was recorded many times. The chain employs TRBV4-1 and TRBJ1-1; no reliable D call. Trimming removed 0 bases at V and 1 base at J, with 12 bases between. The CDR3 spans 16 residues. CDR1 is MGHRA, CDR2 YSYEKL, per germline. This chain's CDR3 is CASSQDRQTRNTEAFF. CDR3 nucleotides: TGCGCCAGCAGCCAAGATAGGCAGACACGGAACACTGAAGCTTTCTTT.

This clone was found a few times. For the CDR3, the DNA is TGTGCCAGCAGTGCCGAAGTCACCGGGGAGCTGTTTTTT. It yields the protein CASSAEVTGELFF. This chain connects TRBV2 to TRBJ2-2, with unresolved D. CDR1 SNHLY and CDR2 FYNNEI come from the germline V gene. V dropped 4 bases and J dropped 4 bases, with 7 bases sitting between them. This CDR3 spans 13 amino acids.

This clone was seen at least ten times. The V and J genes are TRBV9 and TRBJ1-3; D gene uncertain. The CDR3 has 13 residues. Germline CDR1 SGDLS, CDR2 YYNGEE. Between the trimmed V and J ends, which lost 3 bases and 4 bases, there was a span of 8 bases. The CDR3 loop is CASSGSVGNTIYF. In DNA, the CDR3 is TGTGCCAGCAGCGGATCAGTGGGAAACACCATATATTTT.

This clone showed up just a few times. The CDR3 is CASSLRQGGNSPLHF. As DNA, the CDR3 is TGTGCCAGCAGCTTGAGACAGGGGGGAAATTCACCCCTCCACTTT. The chain recombines TRBV11-3 with TRBJ1-6; 9 positions agree with TRBD1. This CDR3 contains 15 residues. Germline V CDR1 and CDR2: SGHNT, YENEEA. The ends lost 3 bases at V and 7 bases at J; junction bases unmatched: 4.

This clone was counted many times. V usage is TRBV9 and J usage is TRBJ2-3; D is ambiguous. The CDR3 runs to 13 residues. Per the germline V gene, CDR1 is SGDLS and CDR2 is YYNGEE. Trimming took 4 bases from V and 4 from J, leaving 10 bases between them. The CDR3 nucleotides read TGTGCCAGCAGCTCCAGAAGGTCAGATACGCAGTATTTT. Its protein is CASSSRRSDTQYF.

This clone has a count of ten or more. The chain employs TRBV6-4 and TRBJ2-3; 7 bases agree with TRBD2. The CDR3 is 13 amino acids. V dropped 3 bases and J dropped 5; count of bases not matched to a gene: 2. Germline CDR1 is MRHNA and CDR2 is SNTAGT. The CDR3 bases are TGTGCCAGCAGTGAGCGGGAGCAAGATACGCAGTATTTT. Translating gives CASSEREQDTQYF.

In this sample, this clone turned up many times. DNA of the CDR3: TGTGCCAGCAGCCTAAGGACAGCAACTAATGAAAAACTGTTTTTT. Its protein is CASSLRTATNEKLFF. V gene TRBV5-4 combines with J gene TRBJ1-4, with TRBD1 as a possible D gene (6 bases). Trimming removed 4 bases from V and 0 bases from J, with 10 bases in between. The CDR3 contains 15 residues. Germline V CDR1 and CDR2: SGHNT, YYREEE (reference sequence). Full variable domain (outside the CDR3, taken from reference TRBV5-4 and TRBJ1-4): ETGVTQSPTHLIKTRGQQVTLRCSSQSGHNTVSWYQQALGQGPQFIFQYYREEENGRGNFPPRFSGLQFPNYSSELNVNALELDDSALYLCASSLRTATNEKLFFGSGTQLSVL.